Given below is one TCR beta chain in context. V lost 8 bases and J lost 6, with 10 bases in between. This CDR3 has 11 residues. From germline, CDR1 is LGHNA and CDR2 YNFKEQ. This entry belongs to a study of blood T cell repertoires in COVID-19. In the study's own analysis: Cell counts per sample came from amplifying reference gene primers. Only in-frame clones appear in the TCRdb table, and some are missing; sequencing was by immunoSEQ multiplex PCR. The V and J calls and clone size come from that table; D and trimming were worked out from the DNA. Found here are 70,000 or so clones, roughly 91% of them singletons; the top ten hold over 25%.

The chain is built from TRBV4-2 and TRBJ1-1, with D tentatively TRBD1 (5 bases). The origin of this receptor is a woman aged 80 or over with active or convalescent COVID-19. The sequenced sample was peripheral blood. Here the CDR3 reads CASSGSAEAFF. CDR3 nucleotides: TGTGCCAGCTCAGGGTCCGCTGAAGCTTTCTTT.